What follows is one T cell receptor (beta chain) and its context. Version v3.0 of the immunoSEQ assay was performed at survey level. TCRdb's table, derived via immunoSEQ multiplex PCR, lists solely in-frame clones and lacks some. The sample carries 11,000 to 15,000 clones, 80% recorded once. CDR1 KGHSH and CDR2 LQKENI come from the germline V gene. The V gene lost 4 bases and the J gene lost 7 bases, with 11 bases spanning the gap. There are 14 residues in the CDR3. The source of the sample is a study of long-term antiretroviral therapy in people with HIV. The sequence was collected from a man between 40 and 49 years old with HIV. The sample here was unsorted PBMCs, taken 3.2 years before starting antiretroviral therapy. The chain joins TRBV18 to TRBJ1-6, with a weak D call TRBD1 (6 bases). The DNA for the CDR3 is TGTGCCAGCTCACTCCAGGGGAACAATTCACCCCTCCACTTT. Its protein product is CASSLQGNNSPLHF.